Listed below are T cell receptor beta chains from one sample, sequenced in a study of neurological immune-mediated disorders. TCRdb called the 5' RACE reads again in MiXCR, with one record for every CDR3 protein. The repertoire includes 44,000 or so distinct CDR3 sequences, about 6% of them detected once, and about 0.57% sits in the top ten. What was sequenced was CD4+ T cells from blood. These receptors all come from a woman between 40 and 55 years old in good health. Both conserved end residues are part of each CDR3. The order of the fields is clone size, CDR3 length, D gene, J gene, V gene, CDR3 DNA, CDR3 protein. A D gene is named only where the DNA matches it firmly. Some rows have no size entry. The others give once, few or many, or a class for an expanded clone.

abundance: many
len: 14
d_gene: -
j_gene: TRBJ2-2
v_gene: TRBV7-6
CDR3nt: TGTGCCAGCAGCGGACAGAGCTATGACGGGGAGCTGTTTTTT
CDR3aa: CASSGQSYDGELFF

abundance: many
len: 15
d_gene: TRBD1
j_gene: TRBJ1-5
v_gene: TRBV3-1
CDR3nt: TGTGCCAGCAGCCGGGACAGGGACGGCAATCAGCCCCAGCATTTT
CDR3aa: CASSRDRDGNQPQHF

abundance: many
len: 16
d_gene: -
j_gene: TRBJ1-2
v_gene: TRBV28
CDR3nt: TGTGCCAGCAGTCTAACCGGGACCTCGGAGGTCTATGGCTACACCTTC
CDR3aa: CASSLTGTSEVYGYTF

abundance: many
len: 18
d_gene: TRBD2
j_gene: TRBJ2-1
v_gene: TRBV20-1
CDR3nt: TGCAGTGCTAGACCCCTATCGCGTCCAGCGGGAGTTAATGATGAGCAGTTCTTC
CDR3aa: CSARPLSRPAGVNDEQFF

abundance: many
len: 14
d_gene: TRBD1
j_gene: TRBJ2-7
v_gene: TRBV5-1
CDR3nt: TGCGCCAGCAGCTTGGAAGGGACAGCCTACGAGCAGTACTTC
CDR3aa: CASSLEGTAYEQYF

abundance: many
len: 17
d_gene: TRBD2
j_gene: TRBJ2-2
v_gene: TRBV12-3/TRBV12-4
CDR3nt: TGTGCCAGCAGTTTCCCGGGACTAGACGAGGGCACCGGGGAGCTGTTTTTT
CDR3aa: CASSFPGLDEGTGELFF

abundance: many
len: 13
d_gene: -
j_gene: TRBJ1-3
v_gene: TRBV11-2
CDR3nt: TGTGCCAGCAGCAGGGACCCTGGAAACACCATATATTTT
CDR3aa: CASSRDPGNTIYF

abundance: many
len: 12
d_gene: -
j_gene: TRBJ2-6
v_gene: TRBV20-1
CDR3nt: TGCAGCCTATGGTCCGGGGCCAACGTCCTGACTTTC
CDR3aa: CSLWSGANVLTF

abundance: many
len: 15
d_gene: TRBD2
j_gene: TRBJ2-4
v_gene: TRBV4-3
CDR3nt: TGCGCCAGCAGCTACGGATTAGCGGGGATAAACATTCAGTACTTC
CDR3aa: CASSYGLAGINIQYF

abundance: many
len: 13
d_gene: -
j_gene: TRBJ1-6
v_gene: TRBV20-1
CDR3nt: TGCAGTGCTATCCGGGATTATAATTCACCCCTCCACTTT
CDR3aa: CSAIRDYNSPLHF

abundance: many
len: 16
d_gene: TRBD1
j_gene: TRBJ2-5
v_gene: TRBV5-1
CDR3nt: TGCGCCAGCAGCTGGGGACAGGAGCTTCTCCGGGAGACCCAGTACTTC
CDR3aa: CASSWGQELLRETQYF

abundance: many
len: 15
d_gene: -
j_gene: TRBJ1-4
v_gene: TRBV20-1
CDR3nt: TGCAGTGCTAGTGAACCAATTGCAACTAATGAAAAACTGTTTTTT
CDR3aa: CSASEPIATNEKLFF

abundance: many
len: 15
d_gene: -
j_gene: TRBJ1-3
v_gene: TRBV3-1
CDR3nt: TGTGCCAGCAGCCCTAACGGGGGAGGAGGAAACACCATATATTTT
CDR3aa: CASSPNGGGGNTIYF

abundance: many
len: 15
d_gene: -
j_gene: TRBJ2-7
v_gene: TRBV20-1
CDR3nt: TGCAGTGCTAGAGATGCGGGTAGCGCTAGTTACGAGCAGTACTTC
CDR3aa: CSARDAGSASYEQYF

abundance: many
len: 17
d_gene: -
j_gene: TRBJ2-3
v_gene: TRBV9
CDR3nt: TGTGCCAGCAGCGTATATGGTGGGCTGGGGGGCGCAGATACGCAGTATTTT
CDR3aa: CASSVYGGLGGADTQYF

abundance: many
len: 16
d_gene: TRBD2
j_gene: TRBJ2-1
v_gene: TRBV20-1
CDR3nt: TGCAGTGCTAGTGGATGGGGACTAGCGGGAGTTAATGAGCAGTTCTTC
CDR3aa: CSASGWGLAGVNEQFF

abundance: many
len: 15
d_gene: TRBD2
j_gene: TRBJ2-3
v_gene: TRBV15
CDR3nt: TGTGCCACCGGAGCGGGGGAGGAGAGCACAGATACGCAGTATTTT
CDR3aa: CATGAGEESTDTQYF

abundance: many
len: 16
d_gene: TRBD2
j_gene: TRBJ2-1
v_gene: TRBV12-3/TRBV12-4
CDR3nt: TGTGCCAGCAGTTCTAGACTAGCGGGGAACTACAATGAGCAGTTCTTC
CDR3aa: CASSSRLAGNYNEQFF

abundance: many
len: 14
d_gene: -
j_gene: TRBJ2-1
v_gene: TRBV18
CDR3nt: TGTGCCAGCTCACCTCAGACAGAGTACAATGAGCAGTTCTTC
CDR3aa: CASSPQTEYNEQFF

abundance: many
len: 14
d_gene: -
j_gene: TRBJ2-3
v_gene: TRBV5-1
CDR3nt: TGCGCCAGCAGCTTGGCGGCAGGGATAGATACGCAGTATTTT
CDR3aa: CASSLAAGIDTQYF

abundance: many
len: 14
d_gene: -
j_gene: TRBJ1-5
v_gene: TRBV7-2
CDR3nt: TGTGCCAGCAGCTTTTCGTCGTGGGATCAGCCCCAGCATTTT
CDR3aa: CASSFSSWDQPQHF

abundance: few
len: 15
d_gene: -
j_gene: TRBJ2-1
v_gene: TRBV11-3
CDR3nt: TGTGCCAGCAGCTTCCTAGCAGTAAGGGTAGATGAGCAGTTCTTC
CDR3aa: CASSFLAVRVDEQFF

abundance: -
len: 18
d_gene: TRBD2
j_gene: TRBJ2-1
v_gene: TRBV28
CDR3nt: TGTGCCAGCAGTTTTTTCAGGGCTAGCGGGAGAAGCTACAATGAGCAGTTCTTC
CDR3aa: CASSFFRASGRSYNEQFF

abundance: many
len: 16
d_gene: TRBD2
j_gene: TRBJ2-1
v_gene: TRBV28
CDR3nt: TGTGCCAGCAGTTTACGAGGGACTAGCGGACACAATGAGCAGTTCTTC
CDR3aa: CASSLRGTSGHNEQFF

abundance: many
len: 14
d_gene: -
j_gene: TRBJ1-2
v_gene: TRBV5-5
CDR3nt: TGTGCCAGCAGCTTCGGTGGCGGCTCCTATGGCTACACCTTC
CDR3aa: CASSFGGGSYGYTF

abundance: many
len: 13
d_gene: -
j_gene: TRBJ2-6
v_gene: TRBV5-1
CDR3nt: TGCGCCAGCAGCCCCACTGGGGCCAACGTCCTGACTTTC
CDR3aa: CASSPTGANVLTF

abundance: many
len: 16
d_gene: TRBD2
j_gene: TRBJ2-1
v_gene: TRBV5-6
CDR3nt: TGTGCCAGCAGCTCCGGCGGCGGGAGGGTATACAATGAGCAGTTCTTC
CDR3aa: CASSSGGGRVYNEQFF

abundance: many
len: 16
d_gene: -
j_gene: TRBJ2-2
v_gene: TRBV20-1
CDR3nt: TGCAGTGCTAGGGGGGACGAAGGGCGTGGCGCCGGGGAGCTGTTTTTT
CDR3aa: CSARGDEGRGAGELFF

abundance: many
len: 16
d_gene: -
j_gene: TRBJ1-2
v_gene: TRBV5-1
CDR3nt: TGCGCCAGCAGCTTGGCCGATGGGCAGCGGGGCTATGGCTACACCTTC
CDR3aa: CASSLADGQRGYGYTF

abundance: many
len: 13
d_gene: -
j_gene: TRBJ1-3
v_gene: TRBV5-6
CDR3nt: TGTGCCAGCTGCGATGGGAGTGGAAACACCATATATTTT
CDR3aa: CASCDGSGNTIYF

abundance: many
len: 14
d_gene: -
j_gene: TRBJ2-3
v_gene: TRBV20-1
CDR3nt: TGCAGTGCTAGAGAACGAATGGGTGGAAATACGCAGTATTTT
CDR3aa: CSARERMGGNTQYF